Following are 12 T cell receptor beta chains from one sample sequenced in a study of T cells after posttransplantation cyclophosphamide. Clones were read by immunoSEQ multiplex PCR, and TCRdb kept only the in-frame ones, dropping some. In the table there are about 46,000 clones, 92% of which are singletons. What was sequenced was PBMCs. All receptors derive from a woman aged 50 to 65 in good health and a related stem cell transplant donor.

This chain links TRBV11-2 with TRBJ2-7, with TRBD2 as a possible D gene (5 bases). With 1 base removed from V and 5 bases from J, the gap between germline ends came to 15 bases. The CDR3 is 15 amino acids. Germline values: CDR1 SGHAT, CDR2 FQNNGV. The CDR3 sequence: CASSLAGRSNNEQYF. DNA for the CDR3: TGTGCCAGCAGCTTAGCGGGGAGAAGTAACAACGAGCAGTACTTC. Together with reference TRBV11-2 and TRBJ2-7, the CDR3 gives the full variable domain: EAGVAQSPRYKIIEKRQSVAFWCNPISGHATLYWYQQILGQGPKLLIQFQNNGVVDDSQLPKDRFSAERLKGVDSTLKIQPAKLEDSAVYLCASSLAGRSNNEQYFGPGTRLTVT.

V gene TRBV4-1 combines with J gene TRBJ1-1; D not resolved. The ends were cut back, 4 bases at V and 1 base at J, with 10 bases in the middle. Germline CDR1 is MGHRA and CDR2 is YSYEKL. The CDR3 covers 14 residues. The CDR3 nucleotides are TGCGCCAGCAGCCCCGTGGCGGGGAACACTGAAGCTTTCTTT. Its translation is CASSPVAGNTEAFF.

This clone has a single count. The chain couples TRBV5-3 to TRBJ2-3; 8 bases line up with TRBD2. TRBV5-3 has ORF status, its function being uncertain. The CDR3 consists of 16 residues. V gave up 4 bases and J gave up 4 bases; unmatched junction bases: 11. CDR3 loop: CARSVDKSGGADTQYF. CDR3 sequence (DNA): TGTGCCAGAAGCGTAGACAAGAGCGGGGGCGCAGATACGCAGTATTTT.

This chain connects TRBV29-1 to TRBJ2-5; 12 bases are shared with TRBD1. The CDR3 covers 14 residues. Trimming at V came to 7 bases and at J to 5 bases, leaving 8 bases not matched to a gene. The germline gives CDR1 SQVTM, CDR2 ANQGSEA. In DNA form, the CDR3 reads TGCAGCGCCTCTGGGGGGACAGGGGGCGAGACCCAGTACTTC. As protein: CSASGGTGGETQYF.

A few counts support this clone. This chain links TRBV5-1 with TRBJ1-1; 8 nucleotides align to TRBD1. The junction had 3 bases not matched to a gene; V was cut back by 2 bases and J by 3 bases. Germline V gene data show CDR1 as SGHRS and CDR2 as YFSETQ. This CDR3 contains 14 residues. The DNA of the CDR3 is TGCGCCAGCAGCTTAGGACAGGGTTACACTGAAGCTTTCTTT. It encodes CASSLGQGYTEAFF.

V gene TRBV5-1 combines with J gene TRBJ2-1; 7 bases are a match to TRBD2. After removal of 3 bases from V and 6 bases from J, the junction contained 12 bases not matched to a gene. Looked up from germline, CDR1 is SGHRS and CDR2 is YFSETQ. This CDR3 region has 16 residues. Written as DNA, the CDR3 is TGCGCCAGCAGCTCCTCGGGAGGTCTTAGGGCCAATGAGCAGTTCTTC. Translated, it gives CASSSSGGLRANEQFF.

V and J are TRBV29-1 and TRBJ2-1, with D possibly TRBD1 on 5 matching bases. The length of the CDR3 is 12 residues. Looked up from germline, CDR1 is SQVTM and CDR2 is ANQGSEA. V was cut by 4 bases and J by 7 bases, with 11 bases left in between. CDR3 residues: CSVGRAGNEQFF. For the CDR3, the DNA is TGCAGCGTTGGGCGCGCAGGGAATGAGCAGTTCTTC.

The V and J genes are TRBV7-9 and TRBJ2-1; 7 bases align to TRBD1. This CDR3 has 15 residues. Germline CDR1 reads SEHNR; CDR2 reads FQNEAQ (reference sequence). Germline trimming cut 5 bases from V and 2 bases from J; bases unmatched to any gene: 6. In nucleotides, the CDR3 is TGTGCCAGCAGCCACCGACAGGGTACCTACAATGAGCAGTTCTTC. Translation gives CASSHRQGTYNEQFF.

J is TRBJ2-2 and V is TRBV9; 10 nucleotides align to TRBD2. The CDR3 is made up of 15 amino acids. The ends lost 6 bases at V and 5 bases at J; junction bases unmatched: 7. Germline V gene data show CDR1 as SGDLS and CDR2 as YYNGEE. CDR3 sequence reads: CASNLAGVSTGELFF. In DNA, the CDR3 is TGTGCCAGCAACCTAGCGGGAGTCTCAACCGGGGAGCTGTTTTTT.

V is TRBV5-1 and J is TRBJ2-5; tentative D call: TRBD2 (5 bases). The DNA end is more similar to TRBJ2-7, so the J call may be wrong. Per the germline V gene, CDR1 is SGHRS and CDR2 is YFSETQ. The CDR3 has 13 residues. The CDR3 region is CASRYSGTYEQYF. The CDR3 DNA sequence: TGCGCCAGCAGGTACAGCGGTACCTACGAGCAGTACTTC.

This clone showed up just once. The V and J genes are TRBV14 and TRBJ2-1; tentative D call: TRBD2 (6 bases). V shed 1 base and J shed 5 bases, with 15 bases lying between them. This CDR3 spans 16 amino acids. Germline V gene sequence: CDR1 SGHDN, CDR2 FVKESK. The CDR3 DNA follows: TGTGCCAGCAGCCAAGTTGGGGGACTTTGGAACAATGAGCAGTTCTTC. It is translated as CASSQVGGLWNNEQFF.

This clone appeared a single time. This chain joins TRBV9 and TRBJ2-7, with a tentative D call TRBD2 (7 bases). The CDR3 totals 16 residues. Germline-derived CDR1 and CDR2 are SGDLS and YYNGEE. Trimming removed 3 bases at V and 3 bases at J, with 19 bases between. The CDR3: CASSGGGGRVVYEQYF. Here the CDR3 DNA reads TGTGCCAGCAGCGGAGGGGGGGGCAGGGTAGTCTACGAGCAGTACTTC.